This TCR beta chain was observed in a study of blood T cell repertoires in COVID-19. The CDR3 has 14 amino acids. The germline gives CDR1 SNHLY, CDR2 FYNNEI. V lost 8 bases to trimming and J lost 5 bases; unmatched junction nucleotides: 11. Data came from immunoSEQ multiplex PCR; TCRdb stores just in-frame clones and leaves some out. The data show more than 150,000 clones, with less than 95% seen just once and about 0.76% held by the top ten. The sample was peripheral blood. The genes are TRBV2 and TRBJ2-5; 7 bases fit TRBD1. The receptor's source is a man aged 25-40 years with COVID-19, enrolled during active disease. CDR3 bases: TGTGCCAGCTGCCGGGACAGTGGTACTGAGACCCAGTACTTC. Residues: CASCRDSGTETQYF. Combining the CDR3 with reference TRBV2 and TRBJ2-5 gives the whole variable domain EPEVTQTPSHQVTQMGQEVILRCVPISNHLYFYWYRQILGQKVEFLVSFYNNEISEKSEIFDDQFSVERPDGSNFTLKIRSTKLEDSAMYFCASCRDSGTETQYFGPGTRLLVL.